Here is one TCR beta chain with its context. The data were taken from a study of blood T cell repertoires in COVID-19. Overall study context: Both acute and convalescent COVID-19 samples were obtained from the United States, Italy and Spain. PBMCs, B-cell-depleted T cells, or T cells were the source of the cDNA or gDNA that made up the material.

V lost 4 bases to trimming and J lost 5 bases; unmatched junction nucleotides: 3. Germline V CDR1 and CDR2: SGHRS, YFSETQ. This CDR3 region has 15 residues. In the original analysis: Amplification of reference gene primers provided the estimated nucleated cell counts. The repertoire was sequenced with immunoSEQ multiplex PCR; TCRdb's copy has only in-frame clones and lacks some. That table supplies the V and J calls and clone size; D and trimming were determined from the DNA. The sample includes some 350,000 clones, approximately 82% of them seen just once. This receptor was obtained from a young man with active or convalescent COVID-19. The chain is built from TRBV5-1 and TRBJ1-6; 10 bases match TRBD1. Input material: peripheral blood. The CDR3 is CASSLGTGDNSPLHF. CDR3 DNA sequence: TGCGCCAGCAGCCTGGGGACAGGGGATAATTCACCCCTCCACTTT.